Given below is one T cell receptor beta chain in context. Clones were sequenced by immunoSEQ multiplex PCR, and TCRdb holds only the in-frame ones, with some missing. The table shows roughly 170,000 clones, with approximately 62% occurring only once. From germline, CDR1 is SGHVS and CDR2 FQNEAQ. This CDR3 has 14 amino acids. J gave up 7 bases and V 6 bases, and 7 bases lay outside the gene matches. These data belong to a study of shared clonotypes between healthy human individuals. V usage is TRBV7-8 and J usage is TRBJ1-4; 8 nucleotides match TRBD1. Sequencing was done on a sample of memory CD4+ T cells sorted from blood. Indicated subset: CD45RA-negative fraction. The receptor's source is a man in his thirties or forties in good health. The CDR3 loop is CASSPDREGEKLFF. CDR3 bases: TGTGCCAGCAGTCCGGACAGGGAAGGTGAAAAACTGTTTTTT.